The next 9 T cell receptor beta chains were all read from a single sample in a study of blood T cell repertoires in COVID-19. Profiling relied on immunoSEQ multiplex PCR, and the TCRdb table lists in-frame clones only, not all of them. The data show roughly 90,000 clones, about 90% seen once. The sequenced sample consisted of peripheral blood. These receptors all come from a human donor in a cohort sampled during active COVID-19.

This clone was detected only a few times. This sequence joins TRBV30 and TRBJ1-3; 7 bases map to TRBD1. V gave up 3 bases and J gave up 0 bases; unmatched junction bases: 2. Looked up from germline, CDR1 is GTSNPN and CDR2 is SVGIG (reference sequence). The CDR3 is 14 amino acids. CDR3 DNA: TGTGCCTGGAGGACAGGGTACTCTGGAAACACCATATATTTT. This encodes CAWRTGYSGNTIYF.

As DNA, the CDR3 is TGTGCCACCAGCAACCCAGGCCTCTCTGGGGCCAACGTCCTGACTTTC. Translated, it gives CATSNPGLSGANVLTF. The chain recombines TRBV15 with TRBJ2-6; D is ambiguous. CDR1 is LNHNV, CDR2 YYDKDF, per germline (reference sequence). CDR3 length: 16 residues. Between the trimmed V and J ends, which lost 4 bases and 0 bases, there was a span of 10 bases.

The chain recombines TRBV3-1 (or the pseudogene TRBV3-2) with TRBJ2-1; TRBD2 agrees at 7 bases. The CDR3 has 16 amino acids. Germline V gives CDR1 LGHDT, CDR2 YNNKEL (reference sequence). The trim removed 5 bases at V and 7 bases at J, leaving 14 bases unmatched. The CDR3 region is CASSFPLAGVGNEQFF. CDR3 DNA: TGTGCCAGCAGCTTCCCCCTCGCGGGAGTAGGTAATGAGCAGTTCTTC.

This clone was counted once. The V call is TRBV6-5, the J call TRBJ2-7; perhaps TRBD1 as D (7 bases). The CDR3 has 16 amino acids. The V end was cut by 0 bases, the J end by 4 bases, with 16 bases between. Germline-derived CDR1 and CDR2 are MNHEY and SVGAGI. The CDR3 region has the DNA TGTGCCAGCAGTTACTCGCGGGGACAGACCTCTTACGAGCAGTACTTC. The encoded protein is CASSYSRGQTSYEQYF.

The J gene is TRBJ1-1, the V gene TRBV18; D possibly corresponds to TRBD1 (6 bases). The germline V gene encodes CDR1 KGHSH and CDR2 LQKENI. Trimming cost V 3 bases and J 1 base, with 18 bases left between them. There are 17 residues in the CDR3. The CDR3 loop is CASSPLPLGQSNTEAFF. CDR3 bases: TGTGCCAGCTCACCGTTGCCACTAGGACAGTCGAACACTGAAGCTTTCTTT.

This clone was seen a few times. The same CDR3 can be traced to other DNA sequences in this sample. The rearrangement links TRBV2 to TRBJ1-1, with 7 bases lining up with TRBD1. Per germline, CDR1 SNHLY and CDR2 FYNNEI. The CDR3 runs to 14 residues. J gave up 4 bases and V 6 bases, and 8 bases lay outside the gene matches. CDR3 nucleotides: TGTGCCAGCAGGCTACAGGGGATAGGCACTGAAGCTTTCTTT. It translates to CASRLQGIGTEAFF.

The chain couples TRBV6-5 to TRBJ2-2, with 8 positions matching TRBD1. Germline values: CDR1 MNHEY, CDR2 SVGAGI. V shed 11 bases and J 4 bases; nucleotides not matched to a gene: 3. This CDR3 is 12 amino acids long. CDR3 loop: CAGGQGTGELFF. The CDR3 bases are TGTGCCGGCGGACAGGGCACCGGGGAGCTGTTTTTT.

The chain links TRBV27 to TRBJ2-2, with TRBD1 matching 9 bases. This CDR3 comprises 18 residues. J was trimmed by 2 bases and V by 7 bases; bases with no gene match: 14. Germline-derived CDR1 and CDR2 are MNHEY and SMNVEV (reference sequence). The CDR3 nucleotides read TGTGCCAGCAATCTAGGCCCCCCGGGACAGGGCAACACCGGGGAGCTGTTTTTT. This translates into CASNLGPPGQGNTGELFF.

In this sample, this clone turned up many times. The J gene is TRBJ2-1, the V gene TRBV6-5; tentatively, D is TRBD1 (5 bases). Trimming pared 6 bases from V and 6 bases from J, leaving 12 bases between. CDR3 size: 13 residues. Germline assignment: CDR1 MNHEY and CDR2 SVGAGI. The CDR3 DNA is TGTGCCAGCAGAGCCCTTGACAGCAATGAGCAGTTCTTC. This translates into CASRALDSNEQFF.